These T cell receptor beta chains were read from a single sample in a study of blood T cells in healthy people across ages. TCRdb itself ran the 5' RACE reads through MiXCR, one entry per CDR3 protein. Here the sample spans 700,000 or so distinct CDR3 sequences, roughly two fifths being singletons. The sequencing input was blood. The origin of the receptors is an elderly man in good health. The CDR3 runs from the conserved cysteine through the conserved F or W. The order of the fields is V gene, clone size, J gene, D gene, CDR3 protein, CDR3 DNA. A D gene is named only where the DNA matches it firmly. Some rows mark clone size as missing; the rest say once, few, many or name a class of expanded clone.

TRBV20-1,NA,TRBJ1-1,NA,CSGGSSEAFF,TGCAGTGGGGGGTCCTCTGAAGCTTTCTTT
TRBV2,few,TRBJ2-5,NA,CASIRDGRAETQYF,TGTGCCAGCATACGGGACGGGCGGGCAGAGACCCAGTACTTC
TRBV6-2/TRBV6-3,few,TRBJ1-5,NA,CASSYGGFGNQPQHF,TGTGCCAGCAGCTACGGAGGTTTCGGCAATCAGCCCCAGCATTTT
TRBV18,NA,TRBJ2-1,NA,CASSPGENNEQFF,TGTGCCAGCTCCCCTGGGGAAAACAATGAGCAGTTCTTC
TRBV3-1,NA,TRBJ2-4,NA,CASSQDRGVRNIQYF,TGTGCCAGCAGCCAAGACAGGGGTGTTAGGAACATTCAGTACTTC
TRBV6-2/TRBV6-3,many,TRBJ2-5,TRBD1,CASSSTGGETQYF,TGTGCCAGCAGTTCCACAGGGGGCGAGACCCAGTACTTC
TRBV3-1,NA,TRBJ1-2,TRBD1,CASSQDAAGGQNRYTF,TGTGCCAGCAGCCAAGATGCGGCAGGGGGGCAAAATCGCTACACCTTC
TRBV6-5,NA,TRBJ2-1,TRBD2,CTSSSGTSGSYEQFF,TGTACCAGCAGTTCCGGGACTAGCGGGAGCTATGAGCAGTTCTTC
TRBV6-5,few,TRBJ1-1,NA,CASSSAVGSGNTEAFF,TGTGCCAGCAGTTCGGCGGTGGGGTCAGGAAACACTGAAGCTTTCTTT
TRBV12-3/TRBV12-4,few,TRBJ2-1,NA,CASSLPDNEQFF,TGTGCCAGCAGTTTACCTGACAATGAGCAGTTCTTC
TRBV7-3,few,TRBJ2-5,NA,CASSLFVGAEETQYF,TGTGCCAGCAGCTTATTCGTGGGGGCAGAAGAGACCCAGTACTTC
TRBV6-2/TRBV6-3,few,TRBJ1-5,NA,CASSYQGRQPQHF,TGTGCCAGCAGTTACCAGGGGAGACAGCCCCAGCATTTT
TRBV12-3/TRBV12-4,few,TRBJ2-5,NA,CASSPQGNHQETQYF,TGTGCCAGCAGTCCTCAGGGGAATCACCAAGAGACCCAGTACTTC
TRBV7-2,few,TRBJ1-1,NA,CASSPQGITNTEAFF,TGTGCCAGCAGCCCGCAGGGCATTACGAACACTGAAGCTTTCTTT
TRBV19,NA,TRBJ2-7,TRBD2,CASSPGGAGKYEQYF,TGTGCCAGTAGTCCGGGCGGAGCGGGGAAGTACGAGCAGTACTTC